Below are 27 T cell receptor beta chains sequenced from a single sample in a study of radiotherapy plus CTLA-4 blockade in lung cancer. Profiling relied on immunoSEQ multiplex PCR, and the TCRdb table lists in-frame clones only, not all of them. The table has roughly 15,000 clones, 72% seen once; the top ten hold about 55%. The source material was peripheral blood, sampled from a patient treated with radiotherapy plus ipilimumab. These receptor sequences come from a human donor with non-small cell lung cancer whose response to radiotherapy plus ipilimumab could not be evaluated.

The rearrangement links TRBV2 to TRBJ1-4; no definite D call. Germline V CDR1 and CDR2: SNHLY, FYNNEI. The CDR3 sequence is 14 residues long. V was shortened by 6 bases and J by 1 base, with 9 bases between the two germline ends. CDR3 DNA sequence: TGTGCCAGCAGGGAGGGTTTAACTAATGAAAAACTGTTTTTT. Its protein is CASREGLTNEKLFF.

The V gene is TRBV9, the J gene TRBJ2-6, with 7 bases identical to TRBD1. V gave up 2 bases and J gave up 0 bases; unmatched junction bases: 8. The CDR3 extends over 18 amino acids. The V gene's germline CDR1 is SGDLS and CDR2 YYNGEE. CDR3 in amino acids: CASSVRDSSYSGANVLTF. CDR3 nucleotides: TGTGCCAGCAGCGTTAGGGACAGTAGTTACTCTGGGGCCAACGTCCTGACTTTC. The full variable domain, in which reference TRBV9 and TRBJ2-6 provide the parts outside the CDR3, is DSGVTQTPKHLITATGQRVTLRCSPRSGDLSVYWYQQSLDQGLQFLIQYYNGEERAKGNILERFSAQQFPDLHSELNLSSLELGDSALYFCASSVRDSSYSGANVLTFGAGSRLTVL.

V and J are TRBV7-9 and TRBJ2-7, with D perhaps matching TRBD2 (6 bases). Trimming removed 1 base at V and 6 bases at J, with 19 bases between. The CDR3 extends over 16 amino acids. Germline lookup yields CDR1 SEHNR and CDR2 FQNEAQ (reference sequence). Here the CDR3 DNA reads TGTGCCAGCAGCTTAGGGTGGCCGGGAGCGGAGTCCGAGCAGTACTTC. Residues: CASSLGWPGAESEQYF.

The chain carries TRBV7-3 and TRBJ2-4, with D uncertain. Looked up from germline, CDR1 is SGHTA and CDR2 is FQGTGA. The CDR3 totals 13 residues. Between the trimmed V and J ends, which lost 3 bases and 5 bases, there was a span of 8 bases. The CDR3 nucleotides read TGTGCCAGCAGCTTGAGTAACGAAAACATTCAGTACTTC. It encodes CASSLSNENIQYF.

This clone was counted a single time. This rearrangement joins TRBV4-3 to TRBJ2-6; D not certain. CDR3 length equals 16 residues. V was cut by 0 bases and J by 1 base, with 7 bases left in between. Germline V gene lookup returns CDR1 LGHNA and CDR2 YSLEER. The CDR3: CASSQEIGSGANVLTF. In DNA, the CDR3 is TGCGCCAGCAGCCAAGAAATCGGGTCTGGGGCCAACGTCCTGACTTTC.

The chain recombines TRBV5-1 with TRBJ2-5; TRBD1 might be the D (6 bases). CDR1 and CDR2 (germline): SGHRS, YFSETQ. This CDR3 has 14 amino acids. With 0 bases removed from V and 4 bases from J, the gap between germline ends came to 10 bases. The CDR3 sequence is CASSLGQAPETQYF. Here the CDR3 DNA reads TGCGCCAGCAGCTTGGGACAGGCTCCAGAGACCCAGTACTTC.

This clone is medium-sized within its sample. Different DNA sequences within this sample yield the same CDR3. The V gene is TRBV6-5, the J gene TRBJ2-1; D is possibly TRBD2 (6 bases). The CDR3 covers 15 residues. Per germline, CDR1 MNHEY and CDR2 SVGAGI. V lost 6 bases to trimming and J lost 2 bases, with 14 bases between them. CDR3 DNA sequence: TGTGCCAGCAGCCGGCTAGCGTCAACCTACAATGAGCAGTTCTTC. This codes for CASSRLASTYNEQFF.

V gene TRBV2 combines with J gene TRBJ1-1, with D unresolved. Trimming pared 10 bases from V and 2 bases from J, leaving 14 bases between. This CDR3 is built from 13 residues. Germline V gene lookup returns CDR1 SNHLY and CDR2 FYNNEI. The CDR3, as DNA: TGTGCCACCCTCGGAGAGCGAAACACTGAAGCTTTCTTT. Translating it yields CATLGERNTEAFF.

CDR3 DNA sequence: TGTGCCTGGTCGTCTCGGACAGGGGGTCCACATCAGCCCCAGCATTTT. Amino acids: CAWSSRTGGPHQPQHF. The V call is TRBV30, the J call TRBJ1-5, with 10 bases matching TRBD1. Germline loops: CDR1 GTSNPN, CDR2 SVGIG (reference sequence). The CDR3 contains 16 residues. The J segment lost 5 bases and the V segment lost 5 bases, leaving 12 bases of the junction unmatched. The variable domain in full, with the rest retrieved from reference TRBV30 and TRBJ1-5, is SQTIHQWPATLVQPVGSPLSLECTVEGTSNPNLYWYRQAAGRGLQLLFYSVGIGQISSEVPQNLSASRPQDRQFILSSKKLLLSDSGFYLCAWSSRTGGPHQPQHFGDGTRLSIL.

The V call is TRBV2, the J call TRBJ2-3; D remains unclear. The CDR3 length is 14 residues. Germline V CDR1 and CDR2: SNHLY, FYNNEI. V lost 0 bases and J lost 1, with 5 bases in between. The CDR3 coding sequence is TGTGCCAGCAGTGAAGCCTCAGGCACAGATACGCAGTATTTT. Its translation is CASSEASGTDTQYF.

This clone was observed a single time. V and J are TRBV25-1 and TRBJ2-5; the match to TRBD1 covers 9 bases. In germline, CDR1 is MGHDK, CDR2 SYGVNS. The CDR3 is made up of 16 amino acids. After removal of 2 bases from V and 5 bases from J, the junction contained 9 bases not matched to a gene. The CDR3 bases are TGTGCCAGCAGTGAAGGGACAGGGAGGGAAACGGAGACCCAGTACTTC. Translating gives CASSEGTGRETETQYF.

This rearrangement joins TRBV6-6 to TRBJ2-7; D is unclear. CDR3 length: 12 residues. The V end was cut by 0 bases, the J end by 6 bases, with 6 bases between. Germline V gene lookup returns CDR1 MNHNY and CDR2 SVGAGI (reference sequence). The CDR3 sequence: CASSYSTSEQYF. The CDR3 DNA sequence: TGTGCCAGCAGTTACTCAACTTCCGAGCAGTACTTC.

This chain links TRBV7-9 with TRBJ2-3, with D hard to call. Germline-derived CDR1 and CDR2 are SEHNR and FQNEAQ (reference sequence). This CDR3 has 16 amino acids. Deletions cut 2 bases from V and 1 base from J, with 13 bases between. CDR3 nucleotides: TGTGCCAGCAGCTTACAAACAGTTGTCGGCACAGATACGCAGTATTTT. Its protein product is CASSLQTVVGTDTQYF.

The chain links TRBV5-6 to TRBJ2-2, with 7 bases that match TRBD1. From germline, CDR1 is SGHDT and CDR2 YYEEEE. Losses at the gene ends were 2 bases for V and 6 bases for J; bases not matched to a gene: 4. The CDR3 length is 14 residues. The CDR3: CASSFGQAPGELFF. CDR3 DNA sequence: TGTGCCAGCAGCTTTGGACAGGCCCCCGGGGAGCTGTTTTTT. Supplemented by reference TRBV5-6 and TRBJ2-2, the full variable domain reads DAGVTQSPTHLIKTRGQQVTLRCSPKSGHDTVSWYQQALGQGPQFIFQYYEEEERQRGNFPDRFSGHQFPNYSSELNVNALLLGDSALYLCASSFGQAPGELFFGEGSRLTVL.

The chain couples TRBV6-4 to TRBJ1-1; 9 bases match TRBD1. The junction had 10 bases not matched to a gene; V was cut back by 5 bases and J by 6 bases. From germline, CDR1 is MRHNA and CDR2 SNTAGT. The CDR3 is 15 amino acids. The CDR3 DNA reads as TGTGCCAGCAGTCGGACAGGGGCGGATTCCTCTGAAGCTTTCTTT. Translation gives CASSRTGADSSEAFF.

The chain joins TRBV19 to TRBJ1-5; 7 nucleotides align to TRBD1. CDR1 and CDR2 (germline): LNHDA, SQIVND (reference sequence). Trimming took 7 bases from V and 0 from J; bases not matched to a gene: 9. The CDR3 has 16 residues. The CDR3 loop reads CASTPRGRFSNQPQHF. The CDR3 nucleotides read TGTGCCAGTACTCCAAGGGGGCGATTTAGCAATCAGCCCCAGCATTTT.

The V call is TRBV5-1, the J call TRBJ2-3; weak D call: TRBD1 (6 bases). Per germline, CDR1 SGHRS and CDR2 YFSETQ. The V and J ends lost 4 bases and 2 bases respectively, with 11 bases between them. The CDR3 consists of 14 residues. In nucleotides, the CDR3 is TGCGCCAGCAGCGGGACAACTACCACAGATACGCAGTATTTT. Its protein product is CASSGTTTTDTQYF.

The V call is TRBV5-1, the J call TRBJ2-7; D perhaps matches TRBD1 (6 bases). The CDR3 extends over 15 amino acids. Trimming stripped 2 bases from V and 5 bases from J, with 17 bases between. The germline CDR1 and CDR2 sequences are SGHRS and YFSETQ. CDR3 amino acids: CASSLEGRGFDEQYF. DNA for the CDR3: TGCGCCAGCAGCTTAGAAGGCAGGGGCTTCGACGAGCAGTACTTC.

The V gene is TRBV9, the J gene TRBJ2-5, with 9 nucleotides matching TRBD2. The CDR3 is made up of 15 amino acids. In germline, CDR1 is SGDLS, CDR2 YYNGEE. The J segment lost 1 base and the V segment lost 4 bases, leaving 5 bases of the junction unmatched. In DNA, the CDR3 is TGTGCCAGCAGCATCCTTAGCGGGGGCCAAGAGACCCAGTACTTC. It encodes CASSILSGGQETQYF. The full variable domain, with the rest looked up from reference TRBV9 and TRBJ2-5, is DSGVTQTPKHLITATGQRVTLRCSPRSGDLSVYWYQQSLDQGLQFLIQYYNGEERAKGNILERFSAQQFPDLHSELNLSSLELGDSALYFCASSILSGGQETQYFGPGTRLLVL.

The V and J genes are TRBV5-6 and TRBJ2-2, with D hard to call. The CDR3 length is 14 residues. Germline V gene data show CDR1 as SGHDT and CDR2 as YYEEEE. V was shortened by 4 bases and J by 4 bases, with 11 bases between the two germline ends. CDR3 bases: TGTGCCAGCAGCCTAGAAACTCTCACCGGGGAGCTGTTTTTT. It encodes CASSLETLTGELFF. Complete variable domain (other parts from reference TRBV5-6 and TRBJ2-2): DAGVTQSPTHLIKTRGQQVTLRCSPKSGHDTVSWYQQALGQGPQFIFQYYEEEERQRGNFPDRFSGHQFPNYSSELNVNALLLGDSALYLCASSLETLTGELFFGEGSRLTVL.

The J gene is TRBJ2-1, the V gene TRBV7-2; weak D call: TRBD2 (6 bases). Germline V gives CDR1 SGHTA, CDR2 FQGNSA. The CDR3 totals 13 residues. Trimming pared 1 base from V and 8 bases from J, leaving 9 bases between. The CDR3 DNA reads TGTGCCAGCAGCTTAGTTTCGGGGGATGAGCAGTTCTTC. This sequence encodes CASSLVSGDEQFF. Drawing the rest from reference TRBV7-2 and TRBJ2-1, the complete variable domain is GAGVSQSPSNKVTEKGKDVELRCDPISGHTALYWYRQSLGQGLEFLIYFQGNSAPDKSGLPSDRFSAERTGGSVSTLTIQRTQQEDSAVYLCASSLVSGDEQFFGPGTRLTVL.

The rearrangement uses TRBV27 and TRBJ1-2, with 8 bases fitting TRBD1. The CDR3 is 11 amino acids. The V and J ends lost 8 bases and 6 bases, in that order; junction bases with no gene match: 2. Germline assignment: CDR1 MNHEY and CDR2 SMNVEV (reference sequence). CDR3 coding DNA: TGTGCCAGCGGGACAGGACATGGCTACACCTTC. Protein sequence: CASGTGHGYTF.

This sequence joins TRBV30 and TRBJ1-5; 9 bases match TRBD1. Per the germline V gene, CDR1 is GTSNPN and CDR2 is SVGIG (reference sequence). V gave up 1 base and J gave up 4 bases; unmatched junction bases: 8. The CDR3 has 16 amino acids. The DNA for the CDR3 is TGTGCCTGGAGTGCCCAGGGACAGGGCTCTAATCAGCCCCAGCATTTT. Protein: CAWSAQGQGSNQPQHF.

The chain employs TRBV10-3 and TRBJ1-1, with 7 nucleotides matching TRBD1. The CDR3 has 13 amino acids. Germline CDR1 ENHRY, CDR2 SYGVKD. V dropped 6 bases and J dropped 0; count of bases not matched to a gene: 1. The CDR3 region has the DNA TGTGCCATCAGAACAGGGGTGAACACTGAAGCTTTCTTT. This codes for CAIRTGVNTEAFF.

This clone has more than one count but fewer than ten. The chain joins TRBV7-9 to TRBJ2-1, with 12 nucleotides matching TRBD2. Germline V gene sequence: CDR1 SEHNR, CDR2 FQNEAQ (reference sequence). CDR3 length: 16 amino acids. Trimming took 3 bases from V and 15 from J; bases not matched to a gene: 15. CDR3 DNA sequence: TGTGCCAGCAGCTTTAGACTAGCGGGAGACACCACTAGTGGGTTCTTC. Its translation is CASSFRLAGDTTSGFF.

A few counts support this clone. The J gene is TRBJ2-1, the V gene TRBV14, with no clear D. V shed 0 bases and J shed 12 bases, with 18 bases lying between them. The CDR3 sequence is 15 residues long. CDR1 and CDR2 (germline): SGHDN, FVKESK. The CDR3 region is CASSQDWPHLVPQFF. For the CDR3, the DNA is TGTGCCAGCAGCCAAGATTGGCCCCACCTGGTCCCGCAGTTCTTC.

This chain connects TRBV9 to TRBJ1-2, with 8 bases identical to TRBD1. After removal of 4 bases from V and 7 bases from J, the junction contained 6 bases not matched to a gene. CDR1 is SGDLS and CDR2 is YYNGEE in the germline V gene. CDR3 length equals 13 residues. The CDR3 nucleotides read TGTGCCAGCAGCTCCGAGGACAGGGCTGGCTACACCTTC. It translates to CASSSEDRAGYTF.